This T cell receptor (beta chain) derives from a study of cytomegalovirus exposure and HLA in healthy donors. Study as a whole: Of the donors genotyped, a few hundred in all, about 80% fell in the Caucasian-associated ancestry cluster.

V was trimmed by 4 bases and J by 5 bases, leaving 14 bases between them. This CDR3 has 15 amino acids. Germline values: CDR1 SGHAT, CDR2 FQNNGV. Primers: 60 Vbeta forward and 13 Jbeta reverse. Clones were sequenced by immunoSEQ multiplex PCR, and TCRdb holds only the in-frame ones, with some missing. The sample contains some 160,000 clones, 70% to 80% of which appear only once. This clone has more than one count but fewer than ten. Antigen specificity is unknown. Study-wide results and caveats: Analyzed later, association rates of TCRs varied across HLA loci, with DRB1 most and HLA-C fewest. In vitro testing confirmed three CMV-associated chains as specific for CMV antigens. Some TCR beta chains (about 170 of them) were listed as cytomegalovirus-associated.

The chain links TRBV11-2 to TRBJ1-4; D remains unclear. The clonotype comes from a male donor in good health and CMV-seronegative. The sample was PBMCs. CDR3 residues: CASSSLSGNNEKLFF. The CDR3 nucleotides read TGTGCCAGCAGCTCGCTCTCAGGAAACAATGAAAAACTGTTTTTT.